The present T cell receptor beta chain was sequenced within a study of CD8+ T cells in alopecia areata. Germline V gives CDR1 LNHDA, CDR2 SQIVND (reference sequence). Between the trimmed V and J ends, which lost 6 bases and 10 bases, there was a span of 19 bases. The CDR3 contains 14 residues. A word on this clone: Its antigen is unknown.

Extracted RNA was reverse transcribed into cDNA, the sequencing template. TCRdb's copy holds only in-frame clones and misses some; the assay was immunoSEQ multiplex PCR. The sample lists fewer than 250,000 clones, 50% to 60% occurring once. Study-level findings and limits: Uncertain still, given a single nonresponder, is whether baseline CD8+ expansion links to response.

The treatment here: oral pan-JAK inhibitor, 5-10 mg twice daily. The sample was CD4+ T cells sorted from blood, taken at week 4, from a patient treated with tofacitinib. The source is a human donor with alopecia areata. The chain carries TRBV19 and TRBJ2-1; D perhaps matches TRBD2 (6 bases). DNA for the CDR3: TGTGCCAGTAGACTTAGCGGAGGGGCCGGCGAGCAGTTCTTC. It encodes CASRLSGGAGEQFF.